What follows is one T cell receptor beta chain and its context. As yet, its antigen is unknown. Some clones are missing from TCRdb's copy, which holds only in-frame ones; the method was immunoSEQ multiplex PCR. Of 80,000 to 85,000 clones listed, about 86% were seen once; the top ten hold approximately 7%. The data were taken from a study of OX40 agonist ivuxolimab in advanced cancers. The CDR3 runs 15 residues. CDR1 and CDR2 from the germline V gene are MDHEN and SYDVKM. V was clipped by 1 base and J by 4 bases, with 13 bases between them. The sampling schedule covered blood at baseline, cycle 4 day 1, and cycle 7 day 1. Study-level points and caveats: The average count of expanded clones was higher among CD8+ T cells than among CD4+.

The source of this sequence is an adult with an advanced solid tumor such as melanoma, head and neck, liver or kidney cancer. The V call is TRBV28, the J call TRBJ1-1; tentatively, D is TRBD1 (6 bases). The sequenced sample was CD4+ or CD8+ T cells sorted from blood, obtained in a trial of the OX40 agonist ivuxolimab. Here the CDR3 reads CASSLSTGMGTEAFF. CDR3 nucleotides: TGTGCCAGCAGTTTATCTACAGGGATGGGCACTGAAGCTTTCTTT.